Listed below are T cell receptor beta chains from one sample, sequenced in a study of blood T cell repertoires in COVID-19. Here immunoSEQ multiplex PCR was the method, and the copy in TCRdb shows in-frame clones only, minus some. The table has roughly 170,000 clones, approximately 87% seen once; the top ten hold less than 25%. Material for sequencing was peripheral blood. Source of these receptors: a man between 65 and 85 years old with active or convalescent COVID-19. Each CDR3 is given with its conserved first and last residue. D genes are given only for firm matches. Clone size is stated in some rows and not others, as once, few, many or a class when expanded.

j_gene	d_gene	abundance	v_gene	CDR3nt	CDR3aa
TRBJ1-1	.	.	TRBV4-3	TGCGCCAGCAGCCAGATCCTAGTGGGAGGGGACACTGAAGCTTTCTTT	CASSQILVGGDTEAFF
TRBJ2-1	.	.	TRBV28	TGTGCCAGCAGTTCGACTAGTGGGTACAATGAGCAGTTCTTC	CASSSTSGYNEQFF
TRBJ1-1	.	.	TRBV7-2	TGTGCCAGCGGGGTCGAGGGTGCGGCCACTGAAGCTTTCTTT	CASGVEGAATEAFF
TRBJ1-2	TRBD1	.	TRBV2	TGTGCCAGCAGTGAGACCAGGGGGCAAGGCTACACCTTC	CASSETRGQGYTF
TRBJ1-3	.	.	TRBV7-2	TGTGCCAGCAGCTTAGTCGCTGGAAACACCATATATTTT	CASSLVAGNTIYF
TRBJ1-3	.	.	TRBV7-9	TGTGCCAGCATTAGTAGCCAGACGGACACCATATATTTT	CASISSQTDTIYF
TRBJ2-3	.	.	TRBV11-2	TGTGCCAGCAGCCCCCAGGGTTTCGTGGATACGCAGTATTTT	CASSPQGFVDTQYF
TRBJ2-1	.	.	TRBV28	TGTACCAGCAGTCGGTGGTCCTACAATGAGCAGTTCTTC	CTSSRWSYNEQFF
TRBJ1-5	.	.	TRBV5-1	TGCGCCAGCAGCCCGGGGGGACAAGGCATCGGGGCCCAGCATTTT	CASSPGGQGIGAQHF
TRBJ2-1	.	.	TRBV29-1	TGCAGCGTTGCCCCTACGGGGTTGGGTGAGCAGTTCTTC	CSVAPTGLGEQFF
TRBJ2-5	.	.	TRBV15	TGTGCCACCAGCAGTCCTAACAGCCAAGAGACCCAGTACTTC	CATSSPNSQETQYF
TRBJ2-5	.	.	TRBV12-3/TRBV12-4	TGTGCCAGCACCCCTCGGGGAGTAGAGACCCAGTACTTC	CASTPRGVETQYF
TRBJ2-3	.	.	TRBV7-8	TGTGCCAGCAGCTTAGAAGCGTTCACAGATACGCAGTATTTT	CASSLEAFTDTQYF
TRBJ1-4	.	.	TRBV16	TGTGCCAGCAGCCGTACTTCCAGGGAAAAACTGTTTTTT	CASSRTSREKLFF
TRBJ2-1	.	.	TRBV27	TGTGCCAGCAGTAAACTCCAGGGGTCTAATGAGCAGTTCTTC	CASSKLQGSNEQFF
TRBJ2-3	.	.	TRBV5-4	TGTGCCAGCAGCGTGCGTTTGAATACGCAGTATTTT	CASSVRLNTQYF
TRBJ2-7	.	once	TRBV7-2	TGTGCCAGCAGCTTAGACAGGGTGTTATACGAGCAGTACTTC	CASSLDRVLYEQYF
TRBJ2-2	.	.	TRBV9	TGTGCCAGCAGCTCTAGGACTGCTAACACCGGGGAGCTGTTTTTT	CASSSRTANTGELFF